This T cell receptor (beta chain) was found in a study of vaccination and CD4 T cells after COVID-19. V shed 6 bases and J 6 bases; nucleotides not matched to a gene: 14. The CDR3 contains 16 residues. CDR1 and CDR2 (germline): MNHNS, SASEGT. As concerns this clonotype: What it binds is unknown.

Treatment described: roughly 10-day PBMC culture with coronavirus spike peptide pools or control peptides (ViraFEST assay). Sequencing of cultured CD4+ T cell DNA used the Oncomine TCR Beta short-read assay. TCRdb ran MiXCR on the PCR reads and lists one entry per CDR3 protein. The sample records approximately 8,400 distinct CDR3 sequences, about 55% being singletons. The sequencing sample was made of CD4+ T cells from blood, cultured in vitro. The chain is built from TRBV6-1 and TRBJ2-7, with TRBD2 identical over 10 bases. This sequence was found in a human donor who had recovered from COVID-19. For the CDR3, the DNA is TGTGCCAGCAGCCCGTCAGAGCGGGGGGGCCAAGGCGAGCAGTACTTC. Its protein is CASSPSERGGQGEQYF.